This TCR beta chain comes out of a study of chemoradiotherapy in HPV16-positive cancers. General study points: The functional HPV-specific definition rests on just a couple of HPV16-positive patients. In HPV16-positive patients, HPV-responsive T-cell expansion tracked better recurrence-free survival. Non-HPV-specific T cells did not expand in tumors during treatment, whereas candidate HPV-specific clones and E7-related motifs did.

Some clones are missing from TCRdb's copy, which holds only in-frame ones; the method was immunoSEQ multiplex PCR. The data show some 17,000 clones, nearly 70% seen once. Germline loops: CDR1 SNHLY, CDR2 FYNNEI. V lost 4 bases, J lost 3 bases, and 13 bases lay in between. This CDR3 region has 15 residues. Concerning this clone: Its antigen is unidentified.

Repeated repertoire sampling spanned the course of chemoradiotherapy. The sequencing used tumor tissue, collected from a patient who underwent chemoradiotherapy. The sequence was collected from a human donor with HPV-associated anogenital cancer. The chain recombines TRBV2 with TRBJ2-1; D is possibly TRBD1 (6 bases). The CDR3 is CASSVQGHYYNEQFF. The DNA of the CDR3 is TGTGCCAGCAGTGTGCAGGGACACTACTACAATGAGCAGTTCTTC.